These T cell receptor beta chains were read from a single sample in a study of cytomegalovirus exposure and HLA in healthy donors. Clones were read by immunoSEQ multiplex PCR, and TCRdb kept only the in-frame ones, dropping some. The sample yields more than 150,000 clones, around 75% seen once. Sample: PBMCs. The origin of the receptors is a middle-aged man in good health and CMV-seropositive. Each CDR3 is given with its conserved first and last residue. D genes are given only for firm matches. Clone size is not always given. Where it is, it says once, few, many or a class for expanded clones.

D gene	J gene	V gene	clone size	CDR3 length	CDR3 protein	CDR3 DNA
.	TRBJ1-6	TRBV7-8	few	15	CASSFREAGPAHLHF	TGTGCCAGCAGCTTCAGGGAAGCCGGACCTGCTCACCTCCACTTT
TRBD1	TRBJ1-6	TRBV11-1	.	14	CASSRGQGNSPLHF	TGTGCCAGCAGCCGCGGACAGGGTAATTCACCCCTCCACTTT
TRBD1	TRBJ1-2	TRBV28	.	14	CASSTRDRVHGYTF	TGTGCCAGCAGTACCCGGGACAGGGTCCATGGCTACACCTTC
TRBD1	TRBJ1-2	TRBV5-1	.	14	CASSSERTGYGYTF	TGCGCCAGCAGCTCAGAACGGACAGGCTATGGCTACACCTTC
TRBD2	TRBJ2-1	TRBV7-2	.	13	CASSWRGGNEQFF	TGTGCCAGCAGCTGGCGGGGGGGGAATGAGCAGTTCTTC
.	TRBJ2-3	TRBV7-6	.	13	CASSVGITDTQYF	TGTGCCAGCAGCGTCGGGATAACTGATACGCAGTATTTT
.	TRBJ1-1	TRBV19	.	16	CASSVFTTAMNTEAFF	TGTGCCAGTAGTGTATTTACGACAGCTATGAACACTGAAGCTTTCTTT
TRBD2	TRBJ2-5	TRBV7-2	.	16	CASSLEWRGGRETQYF	TGTGCCAGCAGCTTAGAATGGCGGGGGGGCCGGGAGACCCAGTACTTC
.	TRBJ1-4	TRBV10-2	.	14	CASSQQGFGEKLFF	TGCGCCAGCAGTCAACAGGGATTTGGTGAAAAACTGTTTTTT
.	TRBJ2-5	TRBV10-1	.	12	CASSEIRGTQYF	TGCGCCAGCAGTGAGATCCGGGGGACCCAGTACTTC
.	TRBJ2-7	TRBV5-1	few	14	CASSQGGGRYEQYF	TGCGCCAGCAGCCAGGGCGGGGGCCGATACGAGCAGTACTTC
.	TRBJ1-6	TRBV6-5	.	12	CASSYNESPLHF	TGTGCCAGCAGTTACAACGAGTCACCCCTCCACTTT
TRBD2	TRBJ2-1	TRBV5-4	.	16	CASTRRGGGSYNEQFF	TGTGCCAGCACCCGCCGGGGCGGGGGTTCCTACAATGAGCAGTTCTTC
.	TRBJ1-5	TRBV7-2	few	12	CASSIYNQPQHF	TGTGCCAGCAGCATATACAATCAGCCCCAGCATTTT
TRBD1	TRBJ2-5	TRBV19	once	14	CASRDRGFGETQYF	TGTGCCAGTCGGGACAGGGGGTTCGGAGAGACCCAGTACTTC
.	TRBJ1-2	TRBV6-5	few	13	CASSPSGDYGYTF	TGTGCCAGCAGTCCCTCAGGGGATTATGGCTACACCTTC
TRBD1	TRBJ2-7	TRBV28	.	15	CASSFRTGITYEQYF	TGTGCCAGCAGTTTTCGGACAGGAATCACCTACGAGCAGTACTTC
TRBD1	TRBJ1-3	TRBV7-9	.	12	CASRAQGDTIYF	TGTGCCAGCAGGGCACAGGGGGACACCATATATTTT
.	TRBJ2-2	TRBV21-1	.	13	CAGGGRNTGELFF	TGTGCCGGCGGGGGCAGGAACACCGGGGAGCTGTTTTTT
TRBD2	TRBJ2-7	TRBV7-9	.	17	CSSSDPPGGPSNYEQYF	TGTTCCAGCAGCGACCCCCCGGGGGGTCCCTCGAACTACGAGCAGTACTTC
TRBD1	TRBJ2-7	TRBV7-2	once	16	CASSPSQHQQGNEQYF	TGTGCCAGCAGCCCTTCCCAGCACCAACAGGGGAACGAGCAGTACTTC
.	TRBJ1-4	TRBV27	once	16	CASSLALGGADEKLFF	TGTGCCAGCAGTTTAGCTCTTGGGGGCGCGGATGAAAAACTGTTTTTT
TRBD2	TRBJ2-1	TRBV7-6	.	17	CASSPPTSGGSTPEQFF	TGTGCCAGCAGCCCCCCTACTAGCGGGGGGTCTACCCCAGAGCAGTTCTTC
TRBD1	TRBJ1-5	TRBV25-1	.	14	CASSETGARQPQHF	TGTGCCAGCAGTGAAACAGGGGCGCGGCAGCCCCAGCATTTT